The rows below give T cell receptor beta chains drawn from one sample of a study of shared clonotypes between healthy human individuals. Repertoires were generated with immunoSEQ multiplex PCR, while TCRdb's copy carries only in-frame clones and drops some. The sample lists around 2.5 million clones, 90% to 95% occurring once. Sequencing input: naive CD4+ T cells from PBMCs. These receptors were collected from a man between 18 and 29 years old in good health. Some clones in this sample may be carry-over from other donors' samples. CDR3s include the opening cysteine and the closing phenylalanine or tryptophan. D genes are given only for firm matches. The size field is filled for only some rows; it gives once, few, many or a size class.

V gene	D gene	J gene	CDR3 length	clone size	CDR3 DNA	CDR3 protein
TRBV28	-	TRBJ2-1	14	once	TGTGCCAGCACCCCCCGGCAGAGCGTATACGGGCAGTTCTTC	CASTPRQSVYGQFF
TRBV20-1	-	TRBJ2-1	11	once	TGCAGTGCTTCGGGTGACAATGAGCAGTTCTTC	CSASGDNEQFF
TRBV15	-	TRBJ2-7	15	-	TGTGCCACCAGCAGGAAGGACTTTGGGGCCTACGAGCAGTACTTC	CATSRKDFGAYEQYF
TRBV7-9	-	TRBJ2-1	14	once	TGTGCCAGCAGCTTAGTACAGTCGGGGAATGAGCAGTTCTTC	CASSLVQSGNEQFF
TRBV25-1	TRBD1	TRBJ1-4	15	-	TGTGCCAGCAGTGGAGACAGGGCAACTAATGAAAAACTGTTTTTT	CASSGDRATNEKLFF
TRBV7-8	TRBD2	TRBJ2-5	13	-	TGTGCCAGCAGCAACTATTCCGGACTAGCGGGTGACTTC	CASSNYSGLAGDF
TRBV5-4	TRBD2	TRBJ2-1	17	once	TGTGCCAGCAGCTGGACTAGCGGGAGAGTTTTCAGGAATGAGCAGTTCTTC	CASSWTSGRVFRNEQFF
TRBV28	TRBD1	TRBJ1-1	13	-	TGTGCCAGCAAAAAGGGGGCAAGGACTGAAGCTTTCTTT	CASKKGARTEAFF
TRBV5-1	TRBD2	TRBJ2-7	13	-	TGCGCCAGCAGCCCGGGACTATTTTACGAGCAGTACTTC	CASSPGLFYEQYF
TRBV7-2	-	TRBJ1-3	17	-	TGTGCCAGCAGCTTAGGAAGGACGCCAAGGTTGGGAAACACCATATATTTT	CASSLGRTPRLGNTIYF
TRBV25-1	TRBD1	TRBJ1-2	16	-	TGTGCCAGCAGTGATCCTGGGACAGGGGGATTGCATGGCTACACCTTC	CASSDPGTGGLHGYTF
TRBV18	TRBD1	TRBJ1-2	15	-	TGTGCCAGCTCAACCCTAGGACAGGGGGTCTATGGCTACACCTTC	CASSTLGQGVYGYTF
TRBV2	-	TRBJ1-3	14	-	TGTGCCAGCAGTGACCTGAGCTCTGGAAACACCATATATTTT	CASSDLSSGNTIYF
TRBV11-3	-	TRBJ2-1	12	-	TGTGCCAGCAGCTTATCAACGGGTGAGCAGTTCTTC	CASSLSTGEQFF
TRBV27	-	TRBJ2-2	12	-	TGTGGTAAGAGGGGAGGCACCGGGGAGCTGTTTTTT	CGKRGGTGELFF
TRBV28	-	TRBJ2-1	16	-	TGTGCCAGCATTTCCCGAGCGGGCCCCTCCTACAATGAGCAGTTCTTC	CASISRAGPSYNEQFF
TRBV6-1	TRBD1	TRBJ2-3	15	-	TGTGCCAGCAGTGTCGGGACAGGGATAACAGATACGCAGTATTTT	CASSVGTGITDTQYF
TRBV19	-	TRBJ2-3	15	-	TGTGCCAGTAGTATAGATGCCTCGACCACAGATACGCAGTATTTT	CASSIDASTTDTQYF
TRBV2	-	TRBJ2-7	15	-	TGTGCCAGCAGCAAGGGGGCGGGAGGCCCCAACGAGCAGTACTTC	CASSKGAGGPNEQYF
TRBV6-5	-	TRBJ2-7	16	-	TGTGCCAGCAGTTCCCGGGGCAGGACTCCTTCTTACGAGCAGTACTTC	CASSSRGRTPSYEQYF
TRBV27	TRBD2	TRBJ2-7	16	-	TGTGCCAGCAGTCTACTAGCGGCGACGTACTCCTACGAGCAGTACTTC	CASSLLAATYSYEQYF
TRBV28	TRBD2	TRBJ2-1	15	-	TGTGCCAGCAGAAGACCTAGCGGGGGGAGGGATGAGCAGTTCTTC	CASRRPSGGRDEQFF
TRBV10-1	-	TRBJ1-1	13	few	TGCGCCAGCAGTGAGTGGCCGGACACTGAAGCTTTCTTT	CASSEWPDTEAFF
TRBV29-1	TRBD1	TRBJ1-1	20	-	TGCAGCGTTGAGGGGTTCCGACATACCGGGACAGGGGCTGGGAACACTGAAGCTTTCTTT	CSVEGFRHTGTGAGNTEAFF
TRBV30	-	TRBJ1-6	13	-	TGTGCCTGGAGCGGGGGCGGAAATTCACCCCTCCACTTT	CAWSGGGNSPLHF
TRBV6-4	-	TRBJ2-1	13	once	TGTGCCAGCAGTGACTCGTTCTACAATGAGCAGTTCTTC	CASSDSFYNEQFF
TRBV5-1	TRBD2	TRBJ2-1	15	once	TGCGCCAGCAGCTTCGGACTAGCAGTTCCCAATGAGCAGTTCTTC	CASSFGLAVPNEQFF
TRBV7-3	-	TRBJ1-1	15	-	TGTGCCAGCAGCCCCACCGGAGGGGGGGTCGCTGAAGCTTTCTTT	CASSPTGGGVAEAFF
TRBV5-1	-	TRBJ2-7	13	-	TGCGCCAGCAGCTTCATTATCTCGAACGAGCAGTACTTC	CASSFIISNEQYF
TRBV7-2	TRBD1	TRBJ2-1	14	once	TGTGCCAGCAGCCGACAGGGAGTGAGCGCTGAGCAGTTCTTC	CASSRQGVSAEQFF
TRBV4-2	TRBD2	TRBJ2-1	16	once	TGTGCCAGCAGCCAAGAACCCAGCGGGGAATACAATGAGCAGTTCTTC	CASSQEPSGEYNEQFF
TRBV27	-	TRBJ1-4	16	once	TGTGCCAGCAGACCCCTCGGGATGGGGACTAATGAAAAACTGTTTTTT	CASRPLGMGTNEKLFF
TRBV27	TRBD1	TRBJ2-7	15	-	TGTGCCAGCAGAAGCCTCGGACAGGGCGACTACGAGCAGTACTTC	CASRSLGQGDYEQYF
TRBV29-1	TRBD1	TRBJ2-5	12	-	TGCAGCGCCTTACAGGGGAGCGAGACCCAGTACTTC	CSALQGSETQYF
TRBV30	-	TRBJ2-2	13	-	TGTGCCTGGAGCAGGGTTGGGACCGGGGAGCTGTTTTTT	CAWSRVGTGELFF
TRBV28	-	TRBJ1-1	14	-	TGTGCCACCCTTTATGGGGGAGGTAACACTGAAGCTTTCTTT	CATLYGGGNTEAFF
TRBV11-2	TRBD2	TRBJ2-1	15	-	TGTGCCAGCAGCTTTCAGCGGGAGTTTAGCAATGAGCAGTTCTTC	CASSFQREFSNEQFF
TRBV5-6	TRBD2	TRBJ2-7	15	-	TGTGCCAGCAGCTTTGGGACTAGCGGAACCTACGAGCAGTACTTC	CASSFGTSGTYEQYF
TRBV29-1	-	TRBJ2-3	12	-	TGCAGCGTTGCTACCAGCACAGATACGCAGTATTTT	CSVATSTDTQYF
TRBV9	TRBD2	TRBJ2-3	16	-	TGTGCCAGCGGTCAAAGACTAGCGGGAGTGGCGGATACGCAGTATTTT	CASGQRLAGVADTQYF